This is a list of T cell receptor beta chains from one sample in a study of early stage breast cancer tumors. The table came from immunoSEQ multiplex PCR; TCRdb's copy has only in-frame clones and leaves some out. The sample lists several thousand clones, 70% to 80% seen once, with more than 15% in the top ten. Sequencing was performed on normal breast tissue next to the tumor. The origin of the receptors is a person between 55 and 70 years old with breast cancer. CDR3s include the opening cysteine and the closing phenylalanine or tryptophan. The D gene is left open where the match is weak. The listing skips clone size in some rows; elsewhere it reads once, few, many or a size class.

. TRBD1 TRBJ2-7 TRBV6-5 CASSYTGQESQYF TGTGCCAGCAGTTACACCGGACAGGAGTCGCAATACTTC
. TRBD2 TRBJ2-1 TRBV27 CASSLTSGSFNEQFF TGTGCCAGCAGCCTTACTAGCGGGAGCTTCAATGAGCAGTTCTTC
. . TRBJ2-7 TRBV6-6 CASSYFYEQYF TGTGCCAGCAGTTACTTTTATGAGCAGTACTTC
. . TRBJ1-5 TRBV18 CASSLGLFGQPQHF TGTGCCAGCTCCCTGGGACTTTTCGGTCAGCCCCAGCATTTT
. . TRBJ2-7 TRBV6-1 CASRDSTRMGYEQYF TGTGCCAGTAGGGACTCCACGAGAATGGGGTACGAGCAGTACTTC
. . TRBJ2-6 TRBV4-3 CASSQESGGGANVLTF TGCGCCAGCAGCCAAGAATCGGGGGGCGGGGCCAACGTCCTGACTTTC
. TRBD2 TRBJ2-1 TRBV14 CASSRTPFLTSGRHNEQFF TGTGCCAGCAGCCGCACTCCATTTCTCACTAGCGGGAGACACAATGAGCAGTTCTTC
. . TRBJ2-7 TRBV5-6 CASSSRRSYEQYF TGTGCCAGCAGCTCCCGCCGGTCCTACGAGCAGTACTTC
. . TRBJ2-1 TRBV29-1 CSVASTLYNEQFF TGCAGCGTTGCCTCTACCCTCTACAATGAGCAGTTCTTC
few TRBD1 TRBJ2-4 TRBV10-3 CAISPGTGPEGQNIQYF TGTGCCATCAGTCCCGGGACAGGGCCAGAAGGGCAAAACATTCAGTACTTC
. . TRBJ2-7 TRBV11-3 CASSLSLGGYEQYF TGTGCCAGCAGCTTAAGTTTGGGGGGCTACGAGCAGTACTTC
. . TRBJ2-7 TRBV5-6 CASSGDSYEQYF TGTGCCAGCAGCGGAGACAGTTACGAGCAGTACTTC
. . TRBJ1-4 TRBV5-6 CASSPPGGARGNEKLFF TGTGCCAGCAGCCCCCCGGGGGGGGCGCGGGGTAATGAAAAACTGTTTTTT
. TRBD2 TRBJ2-5 TRBV15 CATSRDAGVGGETQYF TGTGCCACCAGCAGAGATGCGGGGGTCGGGGGTGAGACCCAGTACTTC
. TRBD1 TRBJ1-4 TRBV11-2 CASSPRQGEAKLFF TGTGCCAGCAGCCCCCGACAGGGGGAGGCAAAACTGTTTTTT
. . TRBJ2-1 TRBV9 CASSVGSLASYNEQFF TGTGCCAGCAGCGTAGGATCGCTGGCCTCCTACAATGAGCAGTTCTTC
. . TRBJ1-5 TRBV15 CATEGQSNQPQHF TGTGCCACAGAGGGACAAAGCAATCAGCCCCAGCATTTT
medium-sized TRBD1 TRBJ1-4 TRBV30 CAWSSPGTGGLKLFF TGTGCCTGGAGCTCTCCCGGGACAGGGGGCCTAAAACTGTTTTTT
. . TRBJ1-2 TRBV6-5 CASSLANYGYTF TGTGCCAGCAGTTTAGCTAACTATGGCTACACCTTC
. . TRBJ2-7 TRBV6-5 CASTGLDFYEQYF TGTGCCAGCACCGGCCTCGACTTCTACGAGCAGTACTTC
. TRBD2 TRBJ2-1 TRBV9 CASSESSGPYNEQFF TGTGCCAGCAGCGAGTCTAGCGGGCCCTACAATGAGCAGTTCTTC
. TRBD1 TRBJ1-2 TRBV28 CASVRDRDYGYTF TGTGCCAGCGTCCGGGACAGGGATTATGGCTACACCTTC
. . TRBJ2-7 TRBV5-1 CASAQVSAGYYEQYF TGCGCCAGCGCTCAAGTATCTGCGGGGTACTACGAGCAGTACTTC
. . TRBJ2-1 TRBV7-2 CASSLFPAAVISNEQFF TGTGCCAGCAGCTTATTCCCGGCCGCGGTAATTAGCAATGAGCAGTTCTTC
. TRBD2 TRBJ2-7 TRBV5-4 CASSPRPGTKGNYEQYF TGTGCCAGCAGCCCAAGACCCGGGACTAAAGGTAACTACGAGCAGTACTTC
. . TRBJ1-1 TRBV27 CASSFVGVPEAFF TGTGCCAGCAGTTTTGTAGGAGTACCTGAAGCTTTCTTT
. TRBD2 TRBJ2-7 TRBV5-1 CASSPGLAGGLGYEQYF TGCGCCAGCAGTCCGGGACTAGCGGGAGGGCTCGGGTACGAGCAGTACTTC
. TRBD1 TRBJ1-4 TRBV19 CASSGTARVVYEKLFF TGTGCCAGTTCCGGGACAGCTCGGGTGGTTTATGAAAAACTGTTTTTT
. TRBD1 TRBJ2-5 TRBV19 CASSIGPGQGETQYF TGTGCCAGTAGTATAGGGCCGGGACAGGGAGAGACCCAGTACTTC
. TRBD2 TRBJ2-7 TRBV7-2 CASSLGLAGTYEQYF TGTGCCAGCAGCTTGGGACTAGCGGGGACCTACGAGCAGTACTTC
. TRBD2 TRBJ2-5 TRBV29-1 CSVERLAGGGETQYF TGCAGCGTTGAGCGGCTAGCGGGAGGAGGGGAGACCCAGTACTTC
. . TRBJ2-5 TRBV7-2 CASSKTDLQETQYF TGTGCCAGCAGCAAAACAGATTTGCAAGAGACCCAGTACTTC
few TRBD1 TRBJ2-7 TRBV5-1 CASSPGAPGQAYEQYF TGCGCCAGCAGCCCGGGGGCACCGGGACAGGCCTACGAGCAGTACTTC
few TRBD2 TRBJ2-2 TRBV11-2 CASSDGTTSPGELFF TGTGCCAGCAGCGACGGGACTACCTCCCCCGGGGAGCTGTTTTTT
. . TRBJ2-5 TRBV18 CASSRDSLETQYF TGTGCCAGCTCTAGGGACTCCTTGGAGACCCAGTACTTC
. TRBD2 TRBJ2-3 TRBV4-2 CASSQEGPLAGVTDTQYF TGTGCCAGCAGCCAAGAGGGACCCCTAGCGGGAGTGACAGATACGCAGTATTTT
. . TRBJ1-1 TRBV5-6 CASSSLDFDTEAFF TGTGCCAGCAGCTCCCTGGACTTCGACACTGAAGCTTTCTTT
. TRBD2 TRBJ2-1 TRBV30 CAWRRPGLAGEQFF TGTGCCTGGAGGAGACCGGGACTAGCGGGTGAGCAGTTCTTC
. TRBD1 TRBJ2-7 TRBV28 CASSPPGQFRNEQYF TGTGCCAGCAGCCCCCCGGGACAGTTCCGTAACGAGCAGTACTTC
. . TRBJ2-5 TRBV7-7 CASSLLGSGGETQYF TGTGCTAGCAGCTTACTAGGTAGCGGAGGGGAGACCCAGTACTTC
. . TRBJ1-2 TRBV18 CASSPWDSGRGYTF TGTGCCAGCTCACCCTGGGATTCAGGGCGAGGCTACACCTTC
few . TRBJ2-1 TRBV7-8 CASSPRPLVSYNEQFF TGTGCCAGCAGCCCGCGTCCCCTGGTGTCCTACAATGAGCAGTTCTTC
hyperexpanded . TRBJ2-7 TRBV10-3 CAISDPYGHSYEQYF TGTGCCATCAGTGACCCCTACGGACACAGCTACGAGCAGTACTTC
few . TRBJ2-1 TRBV28 CASVPGNEQFF TGTGCCAGCGTTCCAGGCAATGAGCAGTTCTTC
. . TRBJ1-5 TRBV6-5 CASSYTTGGDQPQHF TGTGCCAGCAGTTATACTACAGGAGGGGATCAGCCCCAGCATTTT
few . TRBJ1-5 TRBV6-5 CASSYGRGIQPQHF TGTGCCAGCAGTTACGGAAGGGGAATCCAGCCCCAGCATTTT
few . TRBJ2-1 TRBV19 CASSTQGQEQFF TGTGCCAGTAGTACGCAAGGACAGGAGCAGTTCTTC
. TRBD2 TRBJ2-1 TRBV6-4 CASSVASGRVQFF TGTGCCAGCAGTGTAGCCAGCGGGAGAGTGCAGTTCTTC
. TRBD1 TRBJ2-1 TRBV15 CATSLRDRVNEQFF TGTGCCACCAGCCTCCGGGACAGGGTGAATGAGCAGTTCTTC
once TRBD2 TRBJ2-1 TRBV5-6 CASSQLAGRYNEQFF TGTGCCAGCAGCCAACTAGCGGGAAGGTACAATGAGCAGTTCTTC
. . TRBJ2-5 TRBV25-1 CASSVQGPETQYF TGTGCCAGCAGTGTACAGGGCCCAGAGACCCAGTACTTC
. . TRBJ2-5 TRBV6-4 CASSETAEETQYF TGTGCCAGCAGTGAAACAGCTGAAGAGACCCAGTACTTC
. TRBD1 TRBJ1-1 TRBV11-2 CASSWGQGEAFF TGTGCCAGCAGCTGGGGACAGGGTGAAGCTTTCTTT
. . TRBJ2-3 TRBV27 CASSSPLSSTDTQYF TGTGCCAGCAGCTCCCCCCTAAGTAGCACAGATACGCAGTATTTT
once TRBD1 TRBJ2-6 TRBV19 CASTPAAAGGRSGANVLTF TGTGCCAGTACCCCGGCAGCTGCAGGGGGAAGATCTGGGGCCAACGTCCTGACTTTC